The rows below give T cell receptor beta chains drawn from one sample of a study of T cells in Graves' hyperthyroidism and ophthalmopathy. TCRdb passed the multiplex PCR reads through MiXCR, listing each CDR3 protein once. The profile shows 700,000 or so distinct CDR3 sequences, about a sixth of them singletons. The sample comprised blood. The receptors derive from a man between 18 and 29 years old with Graves' hyperthyroidism. Each CDR3 is given without its conserved first and last residue. Some rows have no size entry. The others give once, few or many, or a class for an expanded clone.

j_call v_call clone_size cdr3_aa
TRBJ2-2 TRBV10-1 NA ASNTSGRSGGELF
TRBJ2-3 TRBV6-1 NA ASSESGVWGAADTQY
TRBJ2-1 TRBV2 NA ASSPGTGAGEQF
TRBJ2-3 TRBV7-3 NA ASRLSGERDTQY
TRBJ2-3 TRBV6-1 many ASSEMAGGLTDTQY
TRBJ2-1 TRBV6-1 many ASSASGSRANEQF
TRBJ2-3 TRBV7-9 many ASSFLAEILIGTDTQY
TRBJ2-2 TRBV3-1 NA ASSQDGTSGELF
TRBJ1-2 TRBV11-2 NA ASSLGYSSPDGYT
TRBJ1-5 TRBV2 NA ASSMTGSYNQPQH
TRBJ2-7 TRBV28 NA ASSELGLSDQY
TRBJ1-6 TRBV28 few ASSLGGEGSPLH
TRBJ1-2 TRBV4-1 NA ASSQGLAGNYGYT
TRBJ2-6 TRBV2 many ASSDLVGANVLT
TRBJ2-1 TRBV5-1 NA ASSPELAGGPNEQF
TRBJ2-1 TRBV7-9 once ASSLAVYFEEF
TRBJ2-6 TRBV30 NA AWRRPGSGANVLT
TRBJ1-1 TRBV20-1 many SATADNTEAF
TRBJ1-5 TRBV10-1 few ASNPGVTDRNQPQH
TRBJ2-7 TRBV10-3 NA AISESTGGWGSYEQY
TRBJ2-1 TRBV14 NA ASRKTSESSYNEQF
TRBJ2-7 TRBV2 many ASSWTSGRDEQY
TRBJ2-7 TRBV28 many ASREGTSIHEQY
TRBJ2-2 TRBV11-3 few ASSLDAGPWNTGELF
TRBJ2-1 TRBV29-1 NA SVEGHRDTIYNEQF
TRBJ2-1 TRBV19 NA ASSIDHWRAYNEQF
TRBJ2-1 TRBV2 many ASIVRDRAYNEQF
TRBJ1-2 TRBV28 few ASSAQPGRPGYT